These 30 T cell receptor beta chains share one sample of origin, sequenced in a study of blood T cell repertoires in COVID-19. The repertoire was sequenced with immunoSEQ multiplex PCR; TCRdb's copy has only in-frame clones and lacks some. The sample contains about 190,000 clones, about 88% of which appear only once. Sequenced: peripheral blood. Receptors were obtained from a woman in her forties who had recovered from COVID-19.

The gene calls are TRBV27 and TRBJ1-5, with D hard to call. Per the germline V gene, CDR1 is MNHEY and CDR2 is SMNVEV (reference sequence). The CDR3 spans 13 residues. Trimming removed 2 bases from V and 5 bases from J, with 7 bases in between. The CDR3 coding sequence is TGTGCCAGCAGTTTAAATGGAGATCAGCCCCAGCATTTT. This codes for CASSLNGDQPQHF.

The chain has TRBV19 and TRBJ1-2; a weak D match, TRBD1 (5 bases). Germline V gene lookup returns CDR1 LNHDA and CDR2 SQIVND (reference sequence). The germline V and J ends were trimmed by 4 bases and 4 bases, with 16 bases remaining between them. This CDR3 is 15 amino acids long. CDR3 nucleotide sequence: TGTGCCAGTAGTAGGCCTTCGACAGAACTCTATGGCTACACCTTC. Protein sequence: CASSRPSTELYGYTF.

J is TRBJ1-1 and V is TRBV7-9; D gene uncertain. With 4 bases removed from V and 8 bases from J, the gap between germline ends came to 14 bases. The germline V gene has CDR1 SEHNR and CDR2 FQNEAQ (reference sequence). The CDR3 is 13 amino acids. The CDR3 reads CASSSTGGYEAFF. CDR3 nucleotide sequence: TGTGCCAGCAGCTCCACTGGAGGATACGAAGCTTTCTTT. The variable domain in full, completed from reference TRBV7-9 and TRBJ1-1, reads DTGVSQNPRHKITKRGQNVTFRCDPISEHNRLYWYRQTLGQGPEFLTYFQNEAQLEKSRLLSDRFSAERPKGSFSTLEIQRTEQGDSAMYLCASSSTGGYEAFFGQGTRLTVV.

This chain joins TRBV10-3 and TRBJ1-5; TRBD1 aligns across 9 bases. The V segment lost 3 bases and the J segment 7 bases; nucleotides outside the gene matches: 10. Germline V lookup: CDR1 ENHRY, CDR2 SYGVKD. This CDR3 is 16 amino acids long. The CDR3 spells CAISDSDRGIKQPQHF. The CDR3 DNA is TGTGCCATCAGTGACTCGGACAGGGGTATCAAGCAGCCCCAGCATTTT.

This CDR3 reads CASSRTSGIDTQYF. The CDR3, as DNA: TGTGCCAGTAGTCGGACGAGCGGGATAGATACGCAGTATTTT. V gene TRBV19 combines with J gene TRBJ2-3; 7 bases agree with TRBD2. Germline-derived CDR1 and CDR2 are LNHDA and SQIVND (reference sequence). The CDR3 runs to 14 residues. With 5 bases clipped from V and 5 bases from J, the junction kept 7 bases outside the gene matches.

The rearrangement links TRBV27 to TRBJ2-3; TRBD2 might be the D (5 bases). This CDR3 has 17 amino acids. CDR1 and CDR2 from the germline V gene are MNHEY and SMNVEV (reference sequence). V lost 0 bases to trimming and J lost 2 bases, with 15 bases between them. CDR3 in DNA: TGTGCCAGCAGTTTATCGTTCCTAGCTGGCGTCACAGATACGCAGTATTTT. Its translation: CASSLSFLAGVTDTQYF.

The chain combines TRBV19 with TRBJ2-6; 11 bases match TRBD1. The germline gives CDR1 LNHDA, CDR2 SQIVND (reference sequence). Trimming took 4 bases from V and 1 from J; bases not matched to a gene: 3. The CDR3 length is 17 residues. The CDR3 DNA sequence: TGTGCCAGTAGTAGGGGACAGGGGGTGTCTGGGGCCAACGTCCTGACTTTC. Residues: CASSRGQGVSGANVLTF.

J is TRBJ2-7 and V is TRBV7-9; a possible D gene is TRBD1 (5 bases). V lost 6 bases and J lost 0, with 15 bases in between. The CDR3 sequence is 15 residues long. CDR1 and CDR2 from the germline V gene are SEHNR and FQNEAQ (reference sequence). In DNA form, the CDR3 reads TGTGCCAGCAGTCAGGGTCTCCCGAGCTCCTACGAGCAGTACTTC. Amino acid sequence: CASSQGLPSSYEQYF.

The chain has TRBV27 and TRBJ1-2; TRBD1 might be the D (5 bases). V lost 4 bases to trimming and J lost 3 bases, with 12 bases between them. The germline V gene encodes CDR1 MNHEY and CDR2 SMNVEV (reference sequence). The CDR3 has 14 residues. The CDR3 sequence is CASSSRATDYGYTF. CDR3 coding DNA: TGTGCCAGCAGTTCCAGGGCAACTGACTATGGCTACACCTTC.

The sample holds one count of this clone. The chain is built from TRBV29-1 and TRBJ2-2; 11 bases fit TRBD1. The germline V gene has CDR1 SQVTM and CDR2 ANQGSEA. After removal of 7 bases from V and 7 bases from J, the junction contained 5 bases not matched to a gene. The length of the CDR3 is 13 residues. The CDR3 DNA is TGCAGCGGTGGACAGGGGGCGAACGGGGAGCTGTTTTTT. It translates to CSGGQGANGELFF.

This clone was recorded once. The V and J genes are TRBV5-1 and TRBJ2-1; weak D call: TRBD2 (6 bases). The germline V gene encodes CDR1 SGHRS and CDR2 YFSETQ. The CDR3 loop spans 13 amino acids. Trimming pared 6 bases from V and 9 bases from J, leaving 16 bases between. The CDR3 DNA sequence: TGCGCCAGCAATCCGCACGGGGGTAGTGAGCAGTTCTTC. It codes for CASNPHGGSEQFF.

The CDR3 DNA sequence: TGCGCCAGCAGCCAAGTCGCAGGGGAAGGCTACACCTTC. It encodes CASSQVAGEGYTF. This chain joins TRBV4-3 and TRBJ1-2, with a weak D call TRBD1 (6 bases). CDR3 length: 13 amino acids. The V and J ends lost 1 base and 8 bases respectively, with 11 bases between them. Germline assignment: CDR1 LGHNA and CDR2 YSLEER.

The chain recombines TRBV27 with TRBJ1-1, with D perhaps TRBD1 (5 bases). The V gene's germline CDR1 is MNHEY and CDR2 SMNVEV (reference sequence). Trimming removed 5 bases at V and 1 base at J, with 11 bases between. The CDR3 contains 14 residues. The chain's CDR3 is CASSHLQENTEAFF. The CDR3 nucleotides are TGTGCCAGCAGTCACCTACAGGAGAACACTGAAGCTTTCTTT.

CDR3 protein: CASQEGLGRSNEQFF. The CDR3 region has the DNA TGTGCCAGCCAAGAGGGACTGGGGAGGTCCAATGAGCAGTTCTTC. The rearrangement joins TRBV6-6 to TRBJ2-1; maybe TRBD2 (6 bases). This CDR3 is built from 15 residues. V lost 8 bases, J lost 6 bases, and 20 bases lay in between. CDR1 is MNHNY, CDR2 SVGAGI, per germline (reference sequence).

V gene TRBV6-1 combines with J gene TRBJ2-7; 11 nucleotides match TRBD2. V was pared by 1 base and J by 2 bases, with 4 bases of the junction left unmatched. CDR1 is MNHNS and CDR2 is SASEGT in the germline V gene. The CDR3 sequence is 16 residues long. CDR3: CASSEGSSGRAYEQYF. The DNA for the CDR3 is TGTGCCAGCAGTGAAGGCAGTAGCGGGAGGGCCTACGAGCAGTACTTC.

Only one count was recorded for this clone. The chain has TRBV29-1 and TRBJ2-2, with 9 nucleotides matching TRBD1. The CDR3 covers 18 residues. V lost 6 bases and J lost 1; bases outside the gene matches: 15. Germline lookup yields CDR1 SQVTM and CDR2 ANQGSEA. CDR3 protein: CSVAAVPGQGLNTGELFF. CDR3 in DNA: TGCAGCGTAGCAGCGGTCCCGGGACAGGGATTGAACACCGGGGAGCTGTTTTTT.

The rearrangement joins TRBV19 to TRBJ1-5, with D perhaps matching TRBD1 (5 bases). Germline V lookup: CDR1 LNHDA, CDR2 SQIVND (reference sequence). The CDR3 has 10 amino acids. The germline V and J ends were trimmed by 5 bases and 10 bases, with 6 bases remaining between them. As DNA, the CDR3 is TGTGCCAGTAGTGACAGTCCCCAGCATTTT. This sequence encodes CASSDSPQHF. Full variable domain (rest looked up from reference TRBV19 and TRBJ1-5): DGGITQSPKYLFRKEGQNVTLSCEQNLNHDAMYWYRQDPGQGLRLIYYSQIVNDFQKGDIAEGYSVSREKKESFPLTVTSAQKNPTAFYLCASSDSPQHFGDGTRLSIL.

The V and J genes are TRBV24-1 and TRBJ2-2; TRBD1 matches at 8 bases. Germline V gene data show CDR1 as KGHDR and CDR2 as SFDVKD. Losses at the gene ends were 1 base for V and 1 base for J; bases not matched to a gene: 1. This CDR3 is built from 16 residues. As DNA, the CDR3 is TGTGCCACCAGTGATTTCGGACAGGGGAACACCGGGGAGCTGTTTTTT. Protein sequence: CATSDFGQGNTGELFF.

This rearrangement joins TRBV6-7 to TRBJ2-5, with 10 positions matching TRBD2. TRBV6-7 is an ORF, with its function uncertain. The CDR3 extends over 15 amino acids. Losses at the gene ends were 4 bases for V and 5 bases for J; bases not matched to a gene: 7. The CDR3 DNA sequence: TGTGCCAGCAGTTCTAGGCTAGCGGGAGACGAGACCCAGTACTTC. As protein: CASSSRLAGDETQYF.

The J gene is TRBJ2-6, the V gene TRBV2; TRBD2 is a possible D gene (6 bases). Trimming removed 2 bases at V and 1 base at J, with 9 bases between. The CDR3 contains 16 residues. Looked up from germline, CDR1 is SNHLY and CDR2 is FYNNEI. This CDR3 is CASSEWGVSGANVLTF. CDR3 sequence (DNA): TGTGCCAGCAGTGAATGGGGGGTTTCTGGGGCCAACGTCCTGACTTTC.

V gene TRBV18 combines with J gene TRBJ2-7, with TRBD2 identical over 11 bases. The V and J ends lost 6 bases and 7 bases, in that order; junction bases with no gene match: 11. CDR3 length: 15 amino acids. The V gene's germline CDR1 is KGHSH and CDR2 LQKENI. For the CDR3, the DNA is TGTGCCAGCTCCCCAGAGACTAGCGGGAACGGGGAGCAGTACTTC. Residues: CASSPETSGNGEQYF.

The rearrangement uses TRBV7-9 and TRBJ1-1, with D possibly being TRBD1 (6 bases). The CDR3 consists of 15 residues. Deletions cut 2 bases from V and 3 bases from J, with 13 bases between. Germline CDR1 and CDR2: SEHNR and FQNEAQ (reference sequence). CDR3: CASSLTVGGDTEAFF. CDR3 bases: TGTGCCAGCAGCTTAACGGTAGGGGGAGACACTGAAGCTTTCTTT. Looking up the rest from reference TRBV7-9 and TRBJ1-1 gives the full variable domain: DTGVSQNPRHKITKRGQNVTFRCDPISEHNRLYWYRQTLGQGPEFLTYFQNEAQLEKSRLLSDRFSAERPKGSFSTLEIQRTEQGDSAMYLCASSLTVGGDTEAFFGQGTRLTVV.

V is TRBV19 and J is TRBJ2-1; possible D gene TRBD2, 6 bases. V shed 4 bases and J shed 7 bases, with 20 bases lying between them. There are 16 residues in the CDR3. Germline V lookup: CDR1 LNHDA, CDR2 SQIVND (reference sequence). In DNA form, the CDR3 reads TGTGCCAGTAGTAATTTGCCCGGGAGAATGGGAAATGAGCAGTTCTTC. As protein: CASSNLPGRMGNEQFF.

This chain links TRBV30 with TRBJ1-5, with D unclear. With 1 base removed from V and 3 bases from J, the gap between germline ends came to 7 bases. This CDR3 is 13 amino acids long. Per germline, CDR1 GTSNPN and CDR2 SVGIG (reference sequence). This CDR3 reads CAWSGADNQPQHF. In DNA form, the CDR3 reads TGTGCCTGGAGTGGCGCGGACAATCAGCCCCAGCATTTT.

This sequence joins TRBV5-6 and TRBJ2-1; 10 bases are a match to TRBD2. J was trimmed by 4 bases and V by 4 bases; bases with no gene match: 5. The CDR3 has 15 residues. Germline loops: CDR1 SGHDT, CDR2 YYEEEE. The CDR3 sequence: CASSTGLADYNEQFF. In DNA, the CDR3 is TGTGCCAGCAGCACTGGACTAGCGGATTACAATGAGCAGTTCTTC. Combining the CDR3 with reference TRBV5-6 and TRBJ2-1 gives the whole variable domain DAGVTQSPTHLIKTRGQQVTLRCSPKSGHDTVSWYQQALGQGPQFIFQYYEEEERQRGNFPDRFSGHQFPNYSSELNVNALLLGDSALYLCASSTGLADYNEQFFGPGTRLTVL.

This clone has only a few counts. The chain recombines TRBV5-6 with TRBJ1-1, with 7 bases fitting TRBD1. The V gene end was trimmed by 6 bases and the J gene end by 7 bases; junction bases not matched to a gene: 3. The CDR3 consists of 11 residues. Germline values: CDR1 SGHDT, CDR2 YYEEEE. CDR3 coding DNA: TGTGCCAGCACACGACAGGGTGAAGCTTTCTTT. This encodes CASTRQGEAFF. Supplemented by reference TRBV5-6 and TRBJ1-1, the full variable domain reads DAGVTQSPTHLIKTRGQQVTLRCSPKSGHDTVSWYQQALGQGPQFIFQYYEEEERQRGNFPDRFSGHQFPNYSSELNVNALLLGDSALYLCASTRQGEAFFGQGTRLTVV.

This chain uses TRBV9 with TRBJ1-4; 8 nucleotides align to TRBD1. Germline V gene data show CDR1 as SGDLS and CDR2 as YYNGEE. This CDR3 spans 15 amino acids. J gave up 8 bases and V 4 bases, and 10 bases lay outside the gene matches. The CDR3 DNA is TGTGCCAGCAGCCCCCGACAGGGGTTTTCGGAAAAACTGTTTTTT. This sequence encodes CASSPRQGFSEKLFF.

The chain joins TRBV28 to TRBJ2-7; 8 bases fit TRBD2. Germline trimming cut 5 bases from V and 4 bases from J; bases unmatched to any gene: 13. The germline CDR1 and CDR2 sequences are MDHEN and SYDVKM. CDR3 size: 16 residues. The CDR3 DNA sequence: TGTGCCAGCAGTGGGGCGGGGGGTCCCGATCAATACGAGCAGTACTTC. Protein: CASSGAGGPDQYEQYF.

V and J are TRBV21-1 and TRBJ2-2; the table assigns TRBD2, which was not confirmed against the DNA. TRBV21-1 is marked as a pseudogene. The CDR3 contains 16 residues. The CDR3 here is CASSNGREGQAGELFF. In DNA form, the CDR3 reads TGTGCCAGCAGCAACGGGCGGGAGGGCCAGGCCGGGGAGCTGTTTTTT.

This clone was counted only a few times. The chain uses TRBV3-1 (or the pseudogene TRBV3-2) and TRBJ1-5, with D possibly being TRBD1 (5 bases). The V end lost 0 bases, the J end lost 7 bases, and 10 bases lay between the germline ends. Per the germline V gene, CDR1 is LGHDT and CDR2 is YNNKEL (reference sequence). This CDR3 has 14 amino acids. In DNA, the CDR3 is TGTGCCAGCAGCCAAGACAGGGTCGAACAGCCCCAGCATTTT. Encoded protein: CASSQDRVEQPQHF.